This T cell receptor (beta chain) was identified in a study of blood T cell repertoires in COVID-19. Profiled with immunoSEQ multiplex PCR; TCRdb holds only in-frame clones, not every one. The table includes approximately 340,000 clones, over 80% detected once. The Seattle patients, enrolled during active infection, were followed longitudinally. The CDR3 length is 13 residues. V was shortened by 1 base and J by 3 bases, with 7 bases between the two germline ends. Source material: peripheral blood. The genes are TRBV12-3 or TRBV12-4 and TRBJ2-7, with D possibly being TRBD1 (5 bases). This receptor was obtained from a man younger than 40 with COVID-19, enrolled during active disease. CDR3 loop: CASSLEGLYEQYF. Written as DNA, the CDR3 is TGTGCCAGCAGTTTAGAGGGGCTCTACGAGCAGTACTTC.